This T cell receptor (beta chain) appears in the sequencing data of a study of T-cell memory formation after mild COVID-19. Points from the study as a whole: There was a balanced CD4/CD8 profile in clones contracting day 15 to 85, and later expanders leaned CD4+.

V was pared by 0 bases and J by 5 bases, with 7 bases of the junction left unmatched. Germline CDR1 and CDR2: ENHRY and SYGVKD. The length of the CDR3 is 16 residues. There are a few counts of this clonotype. The antigen remains unidentified. UMIs and sample barcodes were carried by the TCR alpha and TCR beta cDNA libraries that 5'RACE produced using constant-segment primers. In TCRdb, the 5' RACE reads were re-called with MiXCR into one record per CDR3 protein. The profile shows roughly 450,000 distinct CDR3 sequences, approximately 19% of them singletons. J is TRBJ2-5 and V is TRBV10-3; 9 nucleotides align to TRBD1. The source material was PBMCs or a T cell subset sorted from them (not recorded which). The sequence was obtained from a man between 18 and 29 years old who had mild COVID-19 (a few samples of this study predate the infection). Cell type and time point are not known. The CDR3 DNA reads TGTGCCATCAGTGAGTCCGGGACAGGGAGCATGGAGACCCAGTACTTC. Protein product: CAISESGTGSMETQYF.